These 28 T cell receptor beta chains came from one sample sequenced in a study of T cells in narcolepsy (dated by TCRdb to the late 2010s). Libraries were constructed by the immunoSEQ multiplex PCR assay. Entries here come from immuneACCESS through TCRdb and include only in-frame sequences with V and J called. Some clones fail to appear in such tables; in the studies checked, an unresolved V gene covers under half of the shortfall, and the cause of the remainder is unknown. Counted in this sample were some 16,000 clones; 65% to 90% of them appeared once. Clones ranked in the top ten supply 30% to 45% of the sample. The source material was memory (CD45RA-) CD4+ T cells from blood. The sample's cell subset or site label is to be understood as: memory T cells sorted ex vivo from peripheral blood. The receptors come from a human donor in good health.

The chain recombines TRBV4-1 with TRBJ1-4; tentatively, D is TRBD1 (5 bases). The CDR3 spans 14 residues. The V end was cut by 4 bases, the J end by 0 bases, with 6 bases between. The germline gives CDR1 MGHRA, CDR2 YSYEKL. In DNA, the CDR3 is TGCGCCAGCAGCCTGGGGGCAACTAATGAAAAACTGTTTTTT. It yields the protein CASSLGATNEKLFF.

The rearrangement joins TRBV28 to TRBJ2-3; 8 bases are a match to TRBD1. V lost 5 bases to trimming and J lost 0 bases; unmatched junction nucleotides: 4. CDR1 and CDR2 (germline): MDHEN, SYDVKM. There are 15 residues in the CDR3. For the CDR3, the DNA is TGTGCCAGCAGTCCCTGGACAGGGAGCACAGATACGCAGTATTTT. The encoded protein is CASSPWTGSTDTQYF.

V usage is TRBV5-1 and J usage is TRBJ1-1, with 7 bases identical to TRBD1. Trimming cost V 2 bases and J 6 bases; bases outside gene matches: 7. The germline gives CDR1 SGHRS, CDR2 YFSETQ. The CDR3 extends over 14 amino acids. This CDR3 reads CASSLQGTSAEAFF. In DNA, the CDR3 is TGCGCCAGCAGCTTACAGGGGACATCGGCTGAAGCTTTCTTT.

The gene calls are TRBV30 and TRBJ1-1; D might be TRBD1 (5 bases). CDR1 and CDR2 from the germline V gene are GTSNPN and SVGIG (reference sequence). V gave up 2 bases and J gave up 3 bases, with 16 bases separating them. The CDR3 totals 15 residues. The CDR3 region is CAWSRWGGLDTEAFF. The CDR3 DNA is TGTGCCTGGAGTAGATGGGGCGGCTTGGACACTGAAGCTTTCTTT.

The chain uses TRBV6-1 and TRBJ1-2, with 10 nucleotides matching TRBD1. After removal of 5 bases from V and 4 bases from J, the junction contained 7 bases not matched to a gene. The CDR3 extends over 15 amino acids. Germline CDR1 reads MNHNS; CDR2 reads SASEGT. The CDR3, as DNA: TGTGCCAGCAGTTCCGCGACAGGGGGCCTCTATGGCTACACCTTC. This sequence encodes CASSSATGGLYGYTF.

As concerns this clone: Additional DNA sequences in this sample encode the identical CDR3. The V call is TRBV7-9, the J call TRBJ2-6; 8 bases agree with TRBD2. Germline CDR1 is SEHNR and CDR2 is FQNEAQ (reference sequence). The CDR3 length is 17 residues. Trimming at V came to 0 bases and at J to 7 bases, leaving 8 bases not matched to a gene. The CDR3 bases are TGTGCCAGCAGCTTAGCCGGGGGGGCTTCCGGAGCCAACGTCCTGACTTTC. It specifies CASSLAGGASGANVLTF.

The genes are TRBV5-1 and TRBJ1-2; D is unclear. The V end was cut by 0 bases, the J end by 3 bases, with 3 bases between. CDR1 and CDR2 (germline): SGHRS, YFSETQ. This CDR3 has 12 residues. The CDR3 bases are TGCGCCAGCAGCTTGGGGGACTATGGCTACACCTTC. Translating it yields CASSLGDYGYTF.

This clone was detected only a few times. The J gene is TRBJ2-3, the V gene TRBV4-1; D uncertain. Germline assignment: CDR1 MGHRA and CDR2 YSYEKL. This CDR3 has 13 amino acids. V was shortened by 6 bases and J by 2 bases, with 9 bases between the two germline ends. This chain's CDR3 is CASRYGYTDTQYF. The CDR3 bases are TGCGCCAGCAGATACGGGTACACAGATACGCAGTATTTT.

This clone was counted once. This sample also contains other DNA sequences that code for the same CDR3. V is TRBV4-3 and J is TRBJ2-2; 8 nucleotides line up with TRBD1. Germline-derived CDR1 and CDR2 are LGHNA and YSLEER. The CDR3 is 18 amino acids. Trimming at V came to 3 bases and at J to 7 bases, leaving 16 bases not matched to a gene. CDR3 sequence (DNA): TGCGCCAGCAGCCAGCTAGACGGTGCCTCAGGGGGCAGCGGGGAGCTGTTTTTT. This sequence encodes CASSQLDGASGGSGELFF.

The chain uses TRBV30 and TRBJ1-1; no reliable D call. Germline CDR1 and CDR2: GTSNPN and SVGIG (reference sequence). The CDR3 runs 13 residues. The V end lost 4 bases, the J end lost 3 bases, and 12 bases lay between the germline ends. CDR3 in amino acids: CAWKKLGDTEAFF. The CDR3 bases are TGTGCCTGGAAAAAATTGGGTGACACTGAAGCTTTCTTT. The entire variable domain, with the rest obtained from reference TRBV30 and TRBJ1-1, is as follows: SQTIHQWPATLVQPVGSPLSLECTVEGTSNPNLYWYRQAAGRGLQLLFYSVGIGQISSEVPQNLSASRPQDRQFILSSKKLLLSDSGFYLCAWKKLGDTEAFFGQGTRLTVV.

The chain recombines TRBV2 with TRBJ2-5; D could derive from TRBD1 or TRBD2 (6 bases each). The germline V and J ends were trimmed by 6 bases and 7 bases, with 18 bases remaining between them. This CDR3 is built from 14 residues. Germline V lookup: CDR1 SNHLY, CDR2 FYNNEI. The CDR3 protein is CASRQGTGAGTQYF. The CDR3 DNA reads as TGTGCCAGCAGGCAGGGGACGGGGGCCGGGACCCAGTACTTC.

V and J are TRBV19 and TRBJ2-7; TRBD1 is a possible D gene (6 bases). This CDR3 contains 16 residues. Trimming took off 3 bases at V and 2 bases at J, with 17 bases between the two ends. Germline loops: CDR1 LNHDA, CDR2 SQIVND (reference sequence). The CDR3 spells CASSITGTGNPYEQYF. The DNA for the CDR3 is TGTGCCAGTAGTATTACGGGAACAGGGAATCCCTACGAGCAGTACTTC.

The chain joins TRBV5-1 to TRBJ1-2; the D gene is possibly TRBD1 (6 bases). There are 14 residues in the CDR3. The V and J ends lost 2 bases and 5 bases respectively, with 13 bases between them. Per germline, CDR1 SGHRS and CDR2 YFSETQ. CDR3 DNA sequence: TGCGCCAGCAGCTTTACAGGGTCTGAGTATGGCTACACCTTC. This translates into CASSFTGSEYGYTF.

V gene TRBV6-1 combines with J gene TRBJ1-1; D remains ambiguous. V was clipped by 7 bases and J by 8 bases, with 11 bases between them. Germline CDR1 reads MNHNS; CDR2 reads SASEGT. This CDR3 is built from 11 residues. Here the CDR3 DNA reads TGTGCCAGCAAGGGTCGGTTAGAAGCTTTCTTT. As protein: CASKGRLEAFF.

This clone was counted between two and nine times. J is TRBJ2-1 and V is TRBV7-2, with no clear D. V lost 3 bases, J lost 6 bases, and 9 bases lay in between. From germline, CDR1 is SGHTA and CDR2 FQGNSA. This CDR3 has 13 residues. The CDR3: CASSFTAGNEQFF. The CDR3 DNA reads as TGTGCCAGCAGCTTTACTGCTGGCAATGAGCAGTTCTTC.

The CDR3 bases are TGTGCCAGTAGTATAGGTTACAAGGAACGCGAGCAGTACTTC. Protein: CASSIGYKEREQYF. The J gene is TRBJ2-7, the V gene TRBV19; no clear D. CDR1 is LNHDA, CDR2 SQIVND, per germline (reference sequence). The CDR3 has 14 residues. Trimming removed 1 base from V and 6 bases from J, with 13 bases in between.

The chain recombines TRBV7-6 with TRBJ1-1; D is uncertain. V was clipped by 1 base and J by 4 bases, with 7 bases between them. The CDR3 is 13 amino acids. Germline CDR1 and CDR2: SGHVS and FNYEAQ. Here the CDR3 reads CASSLGGSTEAFF. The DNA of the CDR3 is TGTGCCAGCAGCTTAGGCGGGAGCACTGAAGCTTTCTTT.

In DNA, the CDR3 is TGCAGTGCGGTCGATTATGGCTACACCTTC. This sequence encodes CSAVDYGYTF. This chain connects TRBV20-1 to TRBJ1-2; D is unresolved. Germline loops: CDR1 DFQATT, CDR2 SNEGSKA (reference sequence). Deletions cut 6 bases from V and 5 bases from J, with 7 bases between. The CDR3 runs to 10 residues.

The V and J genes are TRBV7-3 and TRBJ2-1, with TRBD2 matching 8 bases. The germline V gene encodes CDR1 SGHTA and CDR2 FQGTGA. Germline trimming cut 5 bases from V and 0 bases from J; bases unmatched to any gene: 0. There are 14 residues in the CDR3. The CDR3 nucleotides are TGTGCCAGCAGCCGGGGGGGCTCCTACAATGAGCAGTTCTTC. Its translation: CASSRGGSYNEQFF.

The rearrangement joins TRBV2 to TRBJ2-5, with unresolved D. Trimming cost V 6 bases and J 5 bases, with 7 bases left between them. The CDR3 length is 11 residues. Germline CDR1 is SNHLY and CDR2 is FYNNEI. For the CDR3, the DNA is TGTGCCAGCAGCCTTGGGGAGACCCAGTACTTC. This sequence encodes CASSLGETQYF.

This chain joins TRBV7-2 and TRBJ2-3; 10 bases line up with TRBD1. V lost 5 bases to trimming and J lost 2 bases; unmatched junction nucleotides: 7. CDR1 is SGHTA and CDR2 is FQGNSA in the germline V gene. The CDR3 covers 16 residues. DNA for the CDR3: TGTGCCAGCAGCCTGACAGGGGGCGGCCCCACAGATACGCAGTATTTT. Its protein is CASSLTGGGPTDTQYF. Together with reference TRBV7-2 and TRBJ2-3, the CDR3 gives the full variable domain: GAGVSQSPSNKVTEKGKDVELRCDPISGHTALYWYRQSLGQGLEFLIYFQGNSAPDKSGLPSDRFSAERTGGSVSTLTIQRTQQEDSAVYLCASSLTGGGPTDTQYFGPGTRLTVL.

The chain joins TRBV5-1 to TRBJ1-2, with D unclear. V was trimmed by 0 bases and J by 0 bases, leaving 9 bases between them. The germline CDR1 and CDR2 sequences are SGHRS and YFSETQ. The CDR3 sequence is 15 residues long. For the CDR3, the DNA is TGCGCCAGCAGCTTGGGTGGGAGAGCTAACTATGGCTACACCTTC. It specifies CASSLGGRANYGYTF.

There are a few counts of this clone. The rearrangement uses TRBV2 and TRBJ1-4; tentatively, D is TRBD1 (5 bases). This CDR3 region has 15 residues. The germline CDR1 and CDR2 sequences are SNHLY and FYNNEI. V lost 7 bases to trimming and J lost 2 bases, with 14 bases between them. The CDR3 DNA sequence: TGTGCCAGCACGGGGGAAGCGGGGACTAATGAAAAACTGTTTTTT. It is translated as CASTGEAGTNEKLFF. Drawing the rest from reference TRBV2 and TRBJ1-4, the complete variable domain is EPEVTQTPSHQVTQMGQEVILRCVPISNHLYFYWYRQILGQKVEFLVSFYNNEISEKSEIFDDQFSVERPDGSNFTLKIRSTKLEDSAMYFCASTGEAGTNEKLFFGSGTQLSVL.

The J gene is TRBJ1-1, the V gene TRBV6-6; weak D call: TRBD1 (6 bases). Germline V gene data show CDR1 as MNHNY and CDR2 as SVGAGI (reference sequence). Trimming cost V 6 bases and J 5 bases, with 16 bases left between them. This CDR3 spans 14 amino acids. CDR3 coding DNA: TGTGCCAGCAGGTTCGCGGGGGCAGGGACTGAAGCTTTCTTT. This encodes CASRFAGAGTEAFF.

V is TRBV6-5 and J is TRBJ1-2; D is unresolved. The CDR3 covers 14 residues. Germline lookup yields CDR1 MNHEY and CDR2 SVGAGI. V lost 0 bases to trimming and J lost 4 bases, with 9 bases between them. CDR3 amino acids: CASSYSSRRYGYTF. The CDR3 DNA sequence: TGTGCCAGCAGTTACTCCTCCAGGCGCTATGGCTACACCTTC.

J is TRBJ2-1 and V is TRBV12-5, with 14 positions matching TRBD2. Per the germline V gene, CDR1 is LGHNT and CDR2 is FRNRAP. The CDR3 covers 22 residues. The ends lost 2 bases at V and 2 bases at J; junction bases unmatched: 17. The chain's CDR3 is CASGLPNTGGLAGDATYNEQFF. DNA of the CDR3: TGTGCTAGTGGTTTGCCCAACACAGGGGGACTAGCGGGAGATGCGACCTACAATGAGCAGTTCTTC.

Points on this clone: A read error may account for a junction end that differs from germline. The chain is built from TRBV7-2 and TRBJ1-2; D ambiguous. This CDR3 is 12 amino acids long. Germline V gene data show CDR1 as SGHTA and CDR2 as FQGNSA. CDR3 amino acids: CASSLKAYDYTF. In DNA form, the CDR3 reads TGTGCCAGCAGCTTAAAGGCTTATGACTACACCTTC.

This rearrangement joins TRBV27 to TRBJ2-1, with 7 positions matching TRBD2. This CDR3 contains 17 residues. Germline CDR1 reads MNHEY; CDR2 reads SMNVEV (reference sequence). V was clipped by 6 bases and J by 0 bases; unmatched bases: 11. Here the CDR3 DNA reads TGTGCCAGCAGGCGGACTAGTTCCCTTTCCTCCTACAATGAGCAGTTCTTC. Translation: CASRRTSSLSSYNEQFF.